The rows below give T cell receptor beta chains drawn from one sample of a study of blood T cell repertoires in COVID-19. Assay: immunoSEQ multiplex PCR; the TCRdb copy retains only in-frame clones and omits some. The sample records 50,000 to 65,000 clones, under 80% being singletons. Source material: PBMCs or T cells enriched from blood (not recorded which). The receptors shown here come from a woman aged 60-75 years who had been exposed to COVID-19. The CDR3 runs from the conserved cysteine through the conserved F or W. A D gene is named only where the DNA matches it firmly. Some rows have no size entry. The others give once, few or many, or a class for an expanded clone.

TRBJ1-4	few	15	TRBV11-2	.	TGTGCCAGCCTCCTTAATACGGCAACTAATGAAAAACTGTTTTTT	CASLLNTATNEKLFF
TRBJ2-1	many	14	TRBV18	.	TGTGCCAGCTCACCGCGGGACTCCCTTCGTGAGCAGTTCTTC	CASSPRDSLREQFF
TRBJ1-1	.	16	TRBV5-4	.	TGTGCCAGCAGCCCCGGGGGGACCAGCAGGAACACTGAAGCTTTCTTT	CASSPGGTSRNTEAFF
TRBJ2-7	.	13	TRBV7-8	.	TGTGCCAGCACCCTGCCTAAGTCCTACGAGCAGTACTTC	CASTLPKSYEQYF
TRBJ1-2	once	13	TRBV28	.	TGTGCCAGCAGTTTAGCAGATAACTATGGCTACACCTTC	CASSLADNYGYTF
TRBJ2-7	once	15	TRBV6-5	.	TGTGCCAGCAGTTACGTCGGAGGGCCAGAGAGCGAGCAGTACTTC	CASSYVGGPESEQYF
TRBJ2-3	.	14	TRBV3-1/TRBV3-2	.	TGTGCCAGCAGTGGGGCGAGGCAAGCAGATACGCAGTATTTT	CASSGARQADTQYF
TRBJ2-1	.	14	TRBV28	TRBD2	TGTGCCACCCACCCTAGCGGGGCCCCCAGAGAGCAGTTCTTC	CATHPSGAPREQFF
TRBJ2-1	.	15	TRBV5-1	TRBD1	TGCGCCAGCAGCCCAGGACAGGGGTTGGGCAATGAGCAGTTCTTC	CASSPGQGLGNEQFF
TRBJ2-7	.	16	TRBV5-5	TRBD1	TGTGCCAGCAGCCCCGGGACAGCCCATAGCTCCTACGAGCAGTACTTC	CASSPGTAHSSYEQYF
TRBJ2-7	.	13	TRBV11-2	TRBD1	TGTGCCAGCAGGACAGGGAGCTCCTACGAGCAGTACTTC	CASRTGSSYEQYF
TRBJ2-1	.	14	TRBV9	TRBD1	TGTGCCAGCGGGCAGGGGGCAGGTCTCAATGAGCAGTTCTTC	CASGQGAGLNEQFF
TRBJ2-1	.	13	TRBV5-1	.	TGCGCCAGCAGCTTGGATCAACTAAATGAGCAGTTCTTC	CASSLDQLNEQFF
TRBJ1-2	.	12	TRBV28	.	TGTGCCAGCAGGTTCCTTACAGGGTTCTACACCTTC	CASRFLTGFYTF
TRBJ2-1	.	16	TRBV19	TRBD2	TGTGCCAGTAGTAACCTAGCGGGAGGGCCAGGGAGTGAGCAGTTCTTC	CASSNLAGGPGSEQFF
TRBJ1-3	.	19	TRBV30	TRBD1	TGTGCCTGGAGTGTTAGGGACAGGGGAATGGTCCGTTCTGGAAACACCATATATTTT	CAWSVRDRGMVRSGNTIYF
TRBJ1-2	few	13	TRBV6-1	.	TGTGCCAGCAGTGAAGACAGTAACTATGGCTACACCTTC	CASSEDSNYGYTF
TRBJ1-3	.	15	TRBV4-1	TRBD1	TGCGCCAGCAGCCAAGGGTACAGGGGTGGAAACACCATATATTTT	CASSQGYRGGNTIYF
TRBJ2-7	.	15	TRBV30	TRBD1	TGTGCCTGTACACCGGGACAGGGGATCTCCTACGAGCAGTACTTC	CACTPGQGISYEQYF
TRBJ1-3	many	13	TRBV14	.	TGTGCCAGCAGCACTTCCCAGGGGTACACCATATATTTT	CASSTSQGYTIYF
TRBJ2-2	.	15	TRBV6-4	TRBD2	TGTGCCAGCAGCCCAGGACTAGCCCTCACCGGGGAGCTGTTTTTT	CASSPGLALTGELFF
TRBJ2-7	.	13	TRBV29-1	.	TGCAGCGTTGAATTACCAGGGACCTACGAGCAGTACTTC	CSVELPGTYEQYF
TRBJ1-2	.	9	TRBV19	TRBD1	TGTGCCAGTCCTGCAGGGGGTGTGTTC	CASPAGGVF
TRBJ2-1	.	15	TRBV2	TRBD1	TGTGCCAGCAGTGAGAAGACAGGGGGCTACAATGAGCAGTTCTTC	CASSEKTGGYNEQFF
TRBJ2-3	.	13	TRBV9	.	TGTGCCAGCAATCCGGGGTACACAGATACGCAGTATTTT	CASNPGYTDTQYF
TRBJ1-3	.	18	TRBV9	.	TGTGCCAGCAGCGTTACCCTCGCCTCAGGTTCCTCTGGAAACACCATATATTTT	CASSVTLASGSSGNTIYF
TRBJ2-1	few	19	TRBV3-1/TRBV3-2	TRBD2	TGTGCCAGCAGCCAAGAAGGACTAGCGGGATATAGCTCCTACAATGAGCAGTTCTTC	CASSQEGLAGYSSYNEQFF
TRBJ2-5	.	13	TRBV2	.	TGTGCCGGTAGCAGAGAACCTCAAGAGACCCAGTACTTC	CAGSREPQETQYF
TRBJ1-5	many	15	TRBV7-2	TRBD1	TGTGCCAGCAGCTTAGAAGGGGGCCGGGAGAGGGCCCAGCATTTT	CASSLEGGRERAQHF
TRBJ2-3	.	13	TRBV11-2	.	TGTGCCAGCGCGGACATTTTCACAGATACGCAGTATTTT	CASADIFTDTQYF
TRBJ1-2	.	17	TRBV5-4	TRBD1	TGTGCCAGCAGCTTGGGCCGGGACAGGGTCTTAAACTATGGCTACACCTTC	CASSLGRDRVLNYGYTF
TRBJ2-1	few	14	TRBV6-6	.	TGTGCCAGCAGCCGCCGCCACACAAACAATGAGCAGTTCTTC	CASSRRHTNNEQFF
TRBJ2-5	once	18	TRBV21-1	.	TGTGCCAGCAGCAAAGTTTGGTTGGCTAGCGGGAGGGGAGAGACCCAGTACTTC	CASSKVWLASGRGETQYF
TRBJ1-4	few	16	TRBV11-1	TRBD1	TGTGCCAGCAGCTTAGCATCTTCAGGGGGCCGTGAAAAACTGTTTTTT	CASSLASSGGREKLFF
TRBJ2-1	.	14	TRBV30	TRBD2	TGTGCCTGGAGTAAACTGCGGGGGAAGGGTGAGCAGTTCTTC	CAWSKLRGKGEQFF
TRBJ1-2	few	14	TRBV6-4	.	TGTGCCAGCAGTTCCGTCCCAGGAACCCCTGGCTACACCTTC	CASSSVPGTPGYTF
TRBJ2-2	few	14	TRBV19	TRBD1	TGTGCCAGTAGTGACAGGGGATCCACCGGGGAGCTGTTTTTT	CASSDRGSTGELFF
TRBJ1-1	.	13	TRBV30	.	TGTGCCTGGAGTCCAGATCTTGACACTGAAGCTTTCTTT	CAWSPDLDTEAFF
TRBJ1-1	.	12	TRBV29-1	.	TGCAGCGTCGCCTGGGCGAACACTGAAGCTTTCTTT	CSVAWANTEAFF
TRBJ2-5	.	15	TRBV18	.	TGTGCCAGCTCACCGACGGACAGTGACCAAGAGACCCAGTACTTC	CASSPTDSDQETQYF
TRBJ1-1	few	12	TRBV5-4	.	TGTGCCAGCAGCTTTCAGAAAACTGAAGCTTTCTTT	CASSFQKTEAFF
TRBJ1-3	.	16	TRBV10-2	TRBD1	TGCGCCAGCAAGGACAGGGGGTTTGTCTCTGGAAACACCATATATTTT	CASKDRGFVSGNTIYF
TRBJ1-3	few	13	TRBV30	.	TGTGCCTGGAGTGTACAGGTCAGAAACACCATATATTTT	CAWSVQVRNTIYF
TRBJ1-2	.	15	TRBV5-1	.	TGCGCCAGCAGCTTGGATTCGGGACAAGACTATGGCTACACCTTC	CASSLDSGQDYGYTF
TRBJ1-2	.	13	TRBV6-5	.	TGTGCCAGCAGACCTACGCTGAACTATGGCTACACCTTC	CASRPTLNYGYTF
TRBJ1-2	.	16	TRBV5-1	TRBD1	TGCGCCAGCAGCTCCCAACCGGGACAGGGGGCGCGGGGCTACACCTTC	CASSSQPGQGARGYTF